This T cell receptor beta chain was documented in a study of a mutant IDH1 vaccine in newly diagnosed glioma. Study overall: The therapy given earlier, which was standard therapy, consisted of radiotherapy, temozolomide, or both, and most of the patients received both. Points from the study as a whole: Pseudoprogression appeared unlinked to shifts in leading peripheral T cell clonotypes. Vaccine-induced immune responses occurred in under 95% of patients.

Germline CDR1 and CDR2: SGHVS and FQNEAQ. The CDR3 is 14 residues long. The V and J ends lost 2 bases and 5 bases respectively, with 12 bases between them. Some clones are missing from TCRdb's copy, which holds only in-frame ones; the method was immunoSEQ multiplex PCR. In the table there are around 100,000 clones, roughly 80% of which are singletons. About this clone itself: Antigen specificity is unknown.

The time point: baseline, week 1 (first vaccination visit). The sample's treatment: pre-vaccination baseline after standard-of-care therapy. Each of the donors came in with new WHO grade 3 or 4 astrocytomas that were IDH1-mutant and ATRX-lost. Sequencing used PBMCs, obtained from a glioma patient treated with radiotherapy, temozolomide or both. The receptor was derived from a man in his forties or fifties with glioma. Some clones in this sample may be carry-over from other donors' samples. V and J are TRBV7-8 and TRBJ1-1; possibly TRBD1 for D (6 bases). The CDR3 DNA reads as TGTGCCAGCAGCTTAAGGGACATTGGAACTGAAGCTTTCTTT. This encodes CASSLRDIGTEAFF.